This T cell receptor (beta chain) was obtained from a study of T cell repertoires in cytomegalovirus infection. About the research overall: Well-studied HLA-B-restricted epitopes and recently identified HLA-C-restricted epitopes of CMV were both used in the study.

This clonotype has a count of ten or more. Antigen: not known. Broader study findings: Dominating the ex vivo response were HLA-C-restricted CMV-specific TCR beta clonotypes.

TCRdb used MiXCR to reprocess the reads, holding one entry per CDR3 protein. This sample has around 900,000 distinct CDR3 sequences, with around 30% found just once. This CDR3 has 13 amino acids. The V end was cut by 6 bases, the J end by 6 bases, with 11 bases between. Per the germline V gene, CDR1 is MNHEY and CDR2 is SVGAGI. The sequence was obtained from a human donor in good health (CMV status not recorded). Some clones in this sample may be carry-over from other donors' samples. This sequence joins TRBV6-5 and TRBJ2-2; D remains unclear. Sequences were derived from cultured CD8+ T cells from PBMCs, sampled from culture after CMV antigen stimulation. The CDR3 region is CASSYREAGELFF. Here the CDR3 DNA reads TGTGCCAGCAGCTATAGGGAAGCCGGGGAGCTGTTTTTT.